This T cell receptor beta chain was profiled in a study of molecular identifiers for immune sequencing clone quantification. Study-wide points: Reports indicate spiked Jurkat TCR RNA from one cell could be found among 1 million or so naive cells.

Germline values: CDR1 SGDLS, CDR2 YYNGEE. This CDR3 has 16 residues. Trimming pared 0 bases from V and 2 bases from J, leaving 14 bases between. TCRdb independently ran MiXCR on the PCR reads; one entry per CDR3 protein. The table has hundreds of thousands of distinct CDR3 sequences, about 20% seen once. Regarding this clonotype: Its specificity is not known.

The source of this sequence is a human donor in good health. Some libraries in this study had Jurkat cell RNA spiked in. The rearrangement uses TRBV9 and TRBJ1-2; D remains ambiguous. The specimen was naive CD8+ T cells from blood, with Jurkat cell RNA spiked in. Subset reported: FACS-sorted CD8+CD4-CCR7+CD45RA+ naive T cells. CDR3 nucleotide sequence: TGTGCCAGCAGCGTAGCATCGGAACAACTGAACTATGGCTACACCTTC. Residues: CASSVASEQLNYGYTF. The whole variable domain, remainder taken from reference TRBV9 and TRBJ1-2, is DSGVTQTPKHLITATGQRVTLRCSPRSGDLSVYWYQQSLDQGLQFLIQYYNGEERAKGNILERFSAQQFPDLHSELNLSSLELGDSALYFCASSVASEQLNYGYTFGSGTRLTVV.